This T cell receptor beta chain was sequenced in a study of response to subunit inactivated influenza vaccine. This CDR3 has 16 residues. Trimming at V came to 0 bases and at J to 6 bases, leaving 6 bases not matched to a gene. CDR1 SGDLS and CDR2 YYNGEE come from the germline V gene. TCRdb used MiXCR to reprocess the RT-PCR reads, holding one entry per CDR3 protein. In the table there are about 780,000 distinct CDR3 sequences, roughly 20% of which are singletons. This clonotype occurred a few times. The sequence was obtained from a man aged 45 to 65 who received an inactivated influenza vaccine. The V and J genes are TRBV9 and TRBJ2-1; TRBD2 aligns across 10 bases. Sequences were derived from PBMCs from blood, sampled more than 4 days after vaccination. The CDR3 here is CASSVDSGRATNEQFF. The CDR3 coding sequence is TGTGCCAGCAGCGTAGACAGCGGGAGGGCAACCAATGAGCAGTTCTTC.